This T cell receptor beta chain was profiled in a study of breast tumors, draining lymph nodes, adjacent tissues. Findings and caveats of the study: Tumor repertoires ranked between lymph nodes and nontumor tissue in diversity, with V and J gene preferences. Luminal-like breast cancer showed significantly greater tumor-nontumor repertoire similarity than basal-like breast cancer did. The lymph node origin of tumor T cells was framed as consistent with a hypothesis, not demonstrated. Findings are consistent with lymph node origin and intratumoral expansion of most tumor T cells.

This clonotype was detected ten times or more. The antigen is not known. Samples came from axillary lymph nodes draining the breast cancer. One entry per CDR3 protein, called by TCRdb with MiXCR from the multiplex PCR reads. The table shows 190,000 or so distinct CDR3 sequences, with roughly 29% occurring only once. The CDR3 sequence is 14 residues long. Looked up from germline, CDR1 is GTSNPN and CDR2 is SVGIG (reference sequence). V shed 0 bases and J shed 1 base, with 10 bases lying between them. The gene calls are TRBV30 and TRBJ2-7; TRBD2 is a possible D gene (5 bases). Sequenced material: axillary lymph node tissue. The receptor was isolated from a female donor with breast cancer. Some clones in this sample may be carry-over from other donors' samples. The CDR3 sequence: CAWSVTGLSYEQYF. CDR3 DNA: TGTGCCTGGAGTGTCACCGGACTTTCCTACGAGCAGTACTTC. Looking up the rest from reference TRBV30 and TRBJ2-7 gives the full variable domain: SQTIHQWPATLVQPVGSPLSLECTVEGTSNPNLYWYRQAAGRGLQLLFYSVGIGQISSEVPQNLSASRPQDRQFILSSKKLLLSDSGFYLCAWSVTGLSYEQYFGPGTRLTVT.